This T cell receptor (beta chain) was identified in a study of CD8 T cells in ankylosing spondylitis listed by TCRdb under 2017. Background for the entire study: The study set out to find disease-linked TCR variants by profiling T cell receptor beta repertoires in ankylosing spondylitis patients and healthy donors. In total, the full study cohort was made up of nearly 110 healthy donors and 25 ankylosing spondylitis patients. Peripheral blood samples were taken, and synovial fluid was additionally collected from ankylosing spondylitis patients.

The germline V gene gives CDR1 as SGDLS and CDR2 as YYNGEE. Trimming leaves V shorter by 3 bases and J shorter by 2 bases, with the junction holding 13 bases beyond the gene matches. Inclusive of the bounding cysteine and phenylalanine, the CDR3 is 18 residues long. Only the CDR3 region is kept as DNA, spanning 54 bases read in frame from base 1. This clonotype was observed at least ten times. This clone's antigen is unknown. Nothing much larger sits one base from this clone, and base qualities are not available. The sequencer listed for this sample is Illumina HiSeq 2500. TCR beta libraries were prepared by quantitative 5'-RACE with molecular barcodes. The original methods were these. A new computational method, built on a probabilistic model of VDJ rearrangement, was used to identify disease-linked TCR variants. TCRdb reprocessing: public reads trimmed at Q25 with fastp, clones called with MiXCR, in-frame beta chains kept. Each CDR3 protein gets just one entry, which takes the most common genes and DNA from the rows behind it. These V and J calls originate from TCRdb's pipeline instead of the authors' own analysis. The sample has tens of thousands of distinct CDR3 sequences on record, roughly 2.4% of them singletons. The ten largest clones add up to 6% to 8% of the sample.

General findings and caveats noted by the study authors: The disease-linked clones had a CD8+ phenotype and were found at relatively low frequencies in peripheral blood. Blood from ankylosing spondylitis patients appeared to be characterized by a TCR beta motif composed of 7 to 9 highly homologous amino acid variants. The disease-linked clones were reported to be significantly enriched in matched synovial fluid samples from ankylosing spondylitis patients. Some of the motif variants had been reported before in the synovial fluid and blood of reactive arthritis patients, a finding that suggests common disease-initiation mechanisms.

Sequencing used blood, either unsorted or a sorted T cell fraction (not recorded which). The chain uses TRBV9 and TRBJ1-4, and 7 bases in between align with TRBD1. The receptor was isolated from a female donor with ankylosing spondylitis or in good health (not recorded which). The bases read TGTGCCAGCAGCGGCCTGGGGGCAGGGGGGGGCACTAATGAAAAACTGTTTTTT. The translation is CASSGLGAGGGTNEKLFF.